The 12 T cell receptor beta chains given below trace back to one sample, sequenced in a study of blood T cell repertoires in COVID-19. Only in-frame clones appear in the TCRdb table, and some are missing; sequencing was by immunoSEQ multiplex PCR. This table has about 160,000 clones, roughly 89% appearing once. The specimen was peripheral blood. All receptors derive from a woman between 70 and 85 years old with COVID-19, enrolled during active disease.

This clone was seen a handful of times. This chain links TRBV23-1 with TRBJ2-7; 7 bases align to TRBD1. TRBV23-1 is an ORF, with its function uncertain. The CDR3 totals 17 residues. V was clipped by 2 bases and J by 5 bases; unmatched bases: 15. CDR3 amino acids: CASSQPPGQIIIDEQYF. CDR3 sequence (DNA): TGCGCCAGCAGTCAACCACCGGGACAGATCATTATCGACGAGCAGTACTTC.

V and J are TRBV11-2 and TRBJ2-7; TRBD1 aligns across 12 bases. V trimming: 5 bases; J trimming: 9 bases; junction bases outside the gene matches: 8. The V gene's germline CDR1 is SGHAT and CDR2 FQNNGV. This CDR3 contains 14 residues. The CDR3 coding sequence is TGTGCCAGCAGCCCCACCGGGACAGGGGGCCCGCAGTACTTC. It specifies CASSPTGTGGPQYF. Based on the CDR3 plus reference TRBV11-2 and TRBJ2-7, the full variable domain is EAGVAQSPRYKIIEKRQSVAFWCNPISGHATLYWYQQILGQGPKLLIQFQNNGVVDDSQLPKDRFSAERLKGVDSTLKIQPAKLEDSAVYLCASSPTGTGGPQYFGPGTRLTVT.

The CDR3 DNA follows: TGCAGCGTGCAACAGAGAGGATCGGGGTCTAACTATGGCTACACCTTC. This encodes CSVQQRGSGSNYGYTF. The chain carries TRBV29-1 and TRBJ1-2, with D hard to call. The germline V gene encodes CDR1 SQVTM and CDR2 ANQGSEA. This CDR3 has 16 amino acids. The germline V and J ends were trimmed by 6 bases and 0 bases, with 20 bases remaining between them.

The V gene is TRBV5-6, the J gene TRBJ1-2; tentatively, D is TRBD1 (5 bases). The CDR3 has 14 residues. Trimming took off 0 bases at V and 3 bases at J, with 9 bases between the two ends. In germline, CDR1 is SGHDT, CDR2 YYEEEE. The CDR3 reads CASSLGRADYGYTF. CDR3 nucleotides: TGTGCCAGCAGCTTGGGCAGGGCAGACTATGGCTACACCTTC.

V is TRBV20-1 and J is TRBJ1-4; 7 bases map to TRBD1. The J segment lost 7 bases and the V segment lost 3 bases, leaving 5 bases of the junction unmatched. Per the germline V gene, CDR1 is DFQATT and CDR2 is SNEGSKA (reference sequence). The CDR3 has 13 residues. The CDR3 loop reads CSASGQGGEKLFF. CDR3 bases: TGCAGTGCTAGTGGGCAGGGGGGTGAAAAACTGTTTTTT.

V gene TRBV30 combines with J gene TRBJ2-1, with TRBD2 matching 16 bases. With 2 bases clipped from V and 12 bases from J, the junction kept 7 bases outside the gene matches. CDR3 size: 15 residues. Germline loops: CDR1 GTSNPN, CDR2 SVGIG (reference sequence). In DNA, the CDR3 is TGTGCCTGGAGTTTAGGGACTAGCGGGGGGGCTTTGCAGTTCTTC. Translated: CAWSLGTSGGALQFF.

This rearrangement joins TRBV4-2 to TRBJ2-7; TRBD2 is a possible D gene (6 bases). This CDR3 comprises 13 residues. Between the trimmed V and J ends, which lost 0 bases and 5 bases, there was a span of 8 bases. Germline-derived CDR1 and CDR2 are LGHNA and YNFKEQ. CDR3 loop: CASSQDRGDEQYF. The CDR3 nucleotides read TGTGCCAGCAGCCAAGATCGCGGGGACGAGCAGTACTTC.

As DNA, the CDR3 is TGTGCCAGCAGCTTTCAACAGACAACCCTGAACACTGAAGCTTTCTTT. Translation gives CASSFQQTTLNTEAFF. V usage is TRBV7-9 and J usage is TRBJ1-1; D unclear. The V gene lost 3 bases and the J gene lost 0 bases, with 14 bases spanning the gap. Germline CDR1 and CDR2: SEHNR and FQNEAQ (reference sequence). This CDR3 region has 16 residues.

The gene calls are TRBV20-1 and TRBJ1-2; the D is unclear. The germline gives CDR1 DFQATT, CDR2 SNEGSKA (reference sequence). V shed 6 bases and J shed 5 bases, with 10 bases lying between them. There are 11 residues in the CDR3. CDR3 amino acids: CSARFPYGYTF. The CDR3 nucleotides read TGCAGTGCCAGGTTTCCATATGGCTACACCTTC.

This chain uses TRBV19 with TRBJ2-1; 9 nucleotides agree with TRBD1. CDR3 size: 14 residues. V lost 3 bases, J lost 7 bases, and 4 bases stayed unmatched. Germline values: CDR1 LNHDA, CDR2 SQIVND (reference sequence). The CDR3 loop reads CASSIRDRVNEQFF. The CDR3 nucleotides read TGTGCCAGTAGTATCCGGGACAGGGTTAATGAGCAGTTCTTC.

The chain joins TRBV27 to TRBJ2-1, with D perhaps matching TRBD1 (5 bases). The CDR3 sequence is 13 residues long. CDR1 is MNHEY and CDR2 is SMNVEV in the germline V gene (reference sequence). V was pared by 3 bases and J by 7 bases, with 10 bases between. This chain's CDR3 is CASSFAGYNEQFF. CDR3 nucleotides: TGTGCCAGCAGTTTTGCAGGGTATAATGAGCAGTTCTTC.

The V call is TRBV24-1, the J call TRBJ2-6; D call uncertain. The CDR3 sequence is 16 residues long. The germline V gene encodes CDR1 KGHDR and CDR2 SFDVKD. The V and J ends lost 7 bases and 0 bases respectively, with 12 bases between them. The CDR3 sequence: CATSDITTSGANVLTF. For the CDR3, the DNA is TGTGCCACCAGCGACATCACGACCTCTGGGGCCAACGTCCTGACTTTC.